This passage covers 22 T cell receptor beta chains from one sample sequenced in a study of cytomegalovirus exposure and HLA in healthy donors. A multiplex PCR was run with 60 Vbeta primers and 13 Jbeta primers. The repertoire was sequenced with immunoSEQ multiplex PCR; TCRdb's copy has only in-frame clones and lacks some. The data show 150,000 to 200,000 clones, with approximately 79% seen just once and approximately 6.9% held by the top ten. Input material: PBMCs. The receptors were sampled from a man between 40 and 49 years old in good health and CMV-seropositive.

With regard to this clone: Other DNA sequences within the sample encode an identical CDR3. The chain is built from TRBV30 and TRBJ2-2; possible D gene TRBD1, 5 bases. The CDR3 sequence is 13 residues long. Looked up from germline, CDR1 is GTSNPN and CDR2 is SVGIG (reference sequence). The germline V and J ends were trimmed by 1 base and 6 bases, with 9 bases remaining between them. CDR3 protein: CAWSDRGAGELFF. DNA of the CDR3: TGTGCCTGGAGTGATAGGGGCGCCGGGGAGCTGTTTTTT.

The genes are TRBV5-6 and TRBJ2-1, with 9 bases matching TRBD2. There are 16 residues in the CDR3. Trimming took 3 bases from V and 2 from J; bases not matched to a gene: 6. Germline lookup yields CDR1 SGHDT and CDR2 YYEEEE. CDR3 amino acids: CASSWASGGTYNEQFF. In nucleotides, the CDR3 is TGTGCCAGCAGCTGGGCGAGCGGGGGGACCTACAATGAGCAGTTCTTC.

This chain links TRBV5-4 with TRBJ1-3; TRBD1 matches 12 bases. The CDR3 spans 15 residues. Germline V gene data show CDR1 as SGHNT and CDR2 as YYREEE (reference sequence). Unmatched junction bases numbered 5, after V lost 4 bases and J lost 6 bases. The CDR3 loop is CASSRDRGLTNTIYF. The CDR3 coding sequence is TGTGCCAGCAGCAGGGACAGGGGGCTGACAAACACCATATATTTT.

This chain joins TRBV7-3 and TRBJ2-2, with D hard to call. Germline loops: CDR1 SGHTA, CDR2 FQGTGA. V shed 4 bases and J shed 1 base, with 7 bases lying between them. This CDR3 has 14 residues. The CDR3 DNA follows: TGTGCCAGCAGCTCCCCCTTGAACACCGGGGAGCTGTTTTTT. This translates into CASSSPLNTGELFF.

This chain links TRBV7-3 with TRBJ2-4; possibly TRBD2 for D (6 bases). V lost 5 bases and J lost 8, with 10 bases in between. This CDR3 has 12 residues. CDR1 SGHTA and CDR2 FQGTGA come from the germline V gene. CDR3 nucleotide sequence: TGTGCCAGCAGCCCGGGCGGGGACATTCAGTACTTC. Translation: CASSPGGDIQYF.

The V and J genes are TRBV5-1 and TRBJ2-7; 7 bases match TRBD2. CDR1 and CDR2 from the germline V gene are SGHRS and YFSETQ. V lost 2 bases, J lost 2 bases, and 4 bases stayed unmatched. The CDR3 runs to 14 residues. CDR3 sequence reads: CASSFASGAYEQYF. CDR3 in DNA: TGCGCCAGCAGCTTCGCTAGCGGCGCCTACGAGCAGTACTTC.

The rearrangement joins TRBV27 to TRBJ1-1; 9 positions agree with TRBD1. The CDR3 totals 14 residues. Per the germline V gene, CDR1 is MNHEY and CDR2 is SMNVEV (reference sequence). The trim removed 3 bases at V and 3 bases at J, leaving 2 bases unmatched. The CDR3 coding sequence is TGTGCCAGCAGTTTCCGGGACAGGGACACTGAAGCTTTCTTT. It specifies CASSFRDRDTEAFF.

The chain employs TRBV9 and TRBJ2-1; 10 bases match TRBD2. This CDR3 region has 15 residues. V lost 2 bases, J lost 8 bases, and 7 bases stayed unmatched. Per germline, CDR1 SGDLS and CDR2 YYNGEE. CDR3 amino acids: CASSVLAGVGDEQFF. CDR3 nucleotide sequence: TGTGCCAGCAGCGTTCTAGCGGGGGTGGGAGATGAGCAGTTCTTC.

The chain combines TRBV7-2 with TRBJ2-5, with 11 bases matching TRBD2. The J segment lost 2 bases and the V segment lost 7 bases, leaving 6 bases of the junction unmatched. The CDR3 extends over 15 amino acids. CDR1 is SGHTA and CDR2 is FQGNSA in the germline V gene. The CDR3, as DNA: TGTGCCAGCATCGAGATAGCGGGGGGGCAAGAGACCCAGTACTTC. It codes for CASIEIAGGQETQYF.

This sequence joins TRBV4-3 and TRBJ2-2; 8 positions agree with TRBD2. The CDR3 runs to 18 residues. J lost 4 bases, V lost 0 bases, and 10 bases had no gene match. Germline V gene sequence: CDR1 LGHNA, CDR2 YSLEER. CDR3 protein: CASSQDLPGGPGTGELFF. Written as DNA, the CDR3 is TGCGCCAGCAGCCAAGATCTTCCGGGGGGGCCTGGCACCGGGGAGCTGTTTTTT.

This clone was seen only a few times. This chain uses TRBV5-4 with TRBJ1-6, with D hard to call. V gave up 7 bases and J gave up 9 bases, with 14 bases separating them. CDR3 length: 13 amino acids. Germline V gene lookup returns CDR1 SGHNT and CDR2 YYREEE (reference sequence). As DNA, the CDR3 is TGTGCCAGCGGCCGCCGGGAAACTTCACCCCTCCACTTT. Its protein is CASGRRETSPLHF.

This chain links TRBV6-5 with TRBJ1-2; D perhaps matches TRBD1 (5 bases). The germline gives CDR1 MNHEY, CDR2 SVGAGI. V lost 1 base to trimming and J lost 6 bases, with 6 bases between them. The CDR3 loop spans 12 amino acids. The CDR3 nucleotides are TGTGCCAGCAGTTACTTAGGGGATGGCTACACCTTC. It is translated as CASSYLGDGYTF.

This clone has more than one count but fewer than ten. The rearrangement uses TRBV5-5 and TRBJ2-1; D may be TRBD2 (6 bases). Germline CDR1 is SGHKS and CDR2 is YYEKEE (reference sequence). This CDR3 region has 13 residues. Trimming stripped 4 bases from V and 6 bases from J, with 11 bases between. For the CDR3, the DNA is TGTGCCAGCAGCGGCCGGGACTCCAATGAGCAGTTCTTC. Its protein is CASSGRDSNEQFF.

This clone was observed a few times. J is TRBJ1-2 and V is TRBV6-1; tentative D call: TRBD1 (6 bases). Germline V CDR1 and CDR2: MNHNS, SASEGT. Trimming shortened V by 7 bases and J by 4 bases, and 13 bases separated the two germline ends. The CDR3 loop spans 13 amino acids. The DNA of the CDR3 is TGTGCCAGCACCCGAAAGGGGGTCTATGGCTACACCTTC. This sequence encodes CASTRKGVYGYTF.

This clone was counted only a few times. The chain joins TRBV2 to TRBJ2-5, with 9 bases identical to TRBD1. Germline CDR1 reads SNHLY; CDR2 reads FYNNEI. This CDR3 has 11 residues. With 1 base clipped from V and 13 bases from J, the junction kept 1 base outside the gene matches. CDR3 loop: CASSEGGQGYF. The DNA for the CDR3 is TGTGCCAGCAGTGAAGGGGGACAGGGGTACTTC. Full variable domain (remainder filled in from reference TRBV2 and TRBJ2-5): EPEVTQTPSHQVTQMGQEVILRCVPISNHLYFYWYRQILGQKVEFLVSFYNNEISEKSEIFDDQFSVERPDGSNFTLKIRSTKLEDSAMYFCASSEGGQGYFGPGTRLLVL.

This chain joins TRBV10-3 and TRBJ2-3; 8 bases match TRBD2. Germline loops: CDR1 ENHRY, CDR2 SYGVKD. J lost 7 bases, V lost 3 bases, and 9 bases had no gene match. The CDR3 totals 15 residues. The CDR3: CAISDRGGVRNTQYF. The CDR3 nucleotides read TGTGCCATCAGTGATCGGGGGGGGGTTAGGAATACGCAGTATTTT.

The chain joins TRBV29-1 to TRBJ1-5; D call uncertain. V dropped 7 bases and J dropped 2 bases, with 12 bases sitting between them. Germline V CDR1 and CDR2: SQVTM, ANQGSEA. There are 13 residues in the CDR3. The CDR3 bases are TGCAGCGCCTGCACATCCGGCAATCAGCCCCAGCATTTT. As protein: CSACTSGNQPQHF. Together with reference TRBV29-1 and TRBJ1-5, the CDR3 gives the full variable domain: SAVISQKPSRDICQRGTSLTIQCQVDSQVTMMFWYRQQPGQSLTLIATANQGSEATYESGFVIDKFPISRPNLTFSTLTVSNMSPEDSSIYLCSACTSGNQPQHFGDGTRLSIL.

This clone has just one count. The rearrangement links TRBV9 to TRBJ2-3; possibly TRBD1 for D (5 bases). V dropped 0 bases and J dropped 0 bases, with 8 bases sitting between them. Germline V gene sequence: CDR1 SGDLS, CDR2 YYNGEE. CDR3 size: 15 residues. The CDR3 DNA is TGTGCCAGCAGCGTAGAGGGGAAAAGCACAGATACGCAGTATTTT. Protein product: CASSVEGKSTDTQYF.

Remarks on this clone: At one end, the junction sequence differs from germline, possibly due to a read error. V usage is TRBV7-6 and J usage is TRBJ2-5; a possible D gene is TRBD1 (6 bases). This CDR3 has 13 residues. CDR1 and CDR2 (germline): SGHVS, FNYEAQ. The CDR3 here is CAGSPGTWETQYF. The DNA for the CDR3 is TGTGCCGGCAGCCCCGGGACATGGGAGACCCAGTACTTC.

The chain is built from TRBV5-4 and TRBJ2-2; D ambiguous. The CDR3 loop spans 13 amino acids. Trimming left V 5 bases short and J 7 bases short, with 12 bases between. CDR1 is SGHNT, CDR2 YYREEE, per germline (reference sequence). CDR3 sequence: CASSEVGFGELFF. Written as DNA, the CDR3 is TGTGCCAGCAGTGAGGTTGGATTCGGGGAGCTGTTTTTT.

This clone was picked up a small number of times. This chain connects TRBV10-3 to TRBJ2-7, with 11 bases lining up with TRBD2. The junction had 8 bases not matched to a gene; V was cut back by 8 bases and J by 2 bases. CDR3 length: 15 residues. Germline lookup yields CDR1 ENHRY and CDR2 SYGVKD. The CDR3 loop is CAISPSGGPAYEQYF. DNA for the CDR3: TGTGCCATCTCTCCTAGCGGGGGGCCCGCCTACGAGCAGTACTTC.

This clone came up a few times. The rearrangement uses TRBV4-3 and TRBJ2-2; 9 bases map to TRBD1. With 0 bases clipped from V and 0 bases from J, the junction kept 5 bases outside the gene matches. This CDR3 contains 18 residues. Looked up from germline, CDR1 is LGHNA and CDR2 is YSLEER. The chain's CDR3 is CASSQDAQGAANTGELFF. CDR3 nucleotide sequence: TGCGCCAGCAGCCAAGATGCACAGGGGGCCGCGAACACCGGGGAGCTGTTTTTT.